Below are 24 T cell receptor beta chains sequenced from a single sample in a study. TCRdb reprocessed the 5' RACE reads via MiXCR and lists one record per CDR3 protein. The data hold 45,000 to 55,000 distinct CDR3 sequences, with approximately 25% observed a single time. The sequenced sample was tumor-infiltrating naive CD4+ T cells sorted from the breast tumor. Stated subset: naive CD4+ T cells, CD4+CD45RA+CD25-. The receptors derive from a female donor with breast cancer.

This clonotype came up a few times. V is TRBV6-6 and J is TRBJ1-2; 8 bases map to TRBD1. Germline V CDR1 and CDR2: MNHNY, SVGAGI (reference sequence). Trimming at V came to 7 bases and at J to 0 bases, leaving 4 bases not matched to a gene. The CDR3 totals 14 residues. CDR3 coding DNA: TGTGCCAGCAAAATACAGGGGGCTAACTATGGCTACACCTTC. It yields the protein CASKIQGANYGYTF.

This clonotype was counted only a few times. The genes are TRBV3-1 and TRBJ2-4; no clear D gene. CDR3 length: 20 amino acids. Trimming shortened V by 0 bases and J by 0 bases, and 21 bases separated the two germline ends. Germline loops: CDR1 LGHDT, CDR2 YNNKEL (reference sequence). CDR3: CASSQERSDGVLLAKNIQYF. CDR3 sequence (DNA): TGTGCCAGCAGCCAAGAACGTTCGGACGGAGTACTTTTAGCCAAAAACATTCAGTACTTC.

This clonotype was recorded a few times. The V call is TRBV20-1, the J call TRBJ2-3, with 11 positions matching TRBD2. The V gene's germline CDR1 is DFQATT and CDR2 SNEGSKA (reference sequence). Germline trimming cut 3 bases from V and 6 bases from J; bases unmatched to any gene: 14. The CDR3 runs to 17 residues. In DNA, the CDR3 is TGCAGTGCTAGTGAGGCCGGGACTAGCGGATCAGCGGATACGCAGTATTTT. This translates into CSASEAGTSGSADTQYF.

This clonotype was seen only a few times. CDR3: CASSSPQGLAALKQYF. The CDR3 DNA follows: TGCGCCAGCAGCTCGCCGCAGGGACTAGCGGCATTGAAGCAGTACTTC. The chain has TRBV5-1 and TRBJ2-7, with 11 bases aligning to TRBD2. The CDR3 runs to 16 residues. The germline V gene encodes CDR1 SGHRS and CDR2 YFSETQ. Losses at the gene ends were 3 bases for V and 8 bases for J; bases not matched to a gene: 13.

A word on this clonotype: A much larger clone sits a single nucleotide away, making a read error possible. The chain is built from TRBV20-1 and TRBJ1-6, with D hard to call. This CDR3 spans 12 amino acids. CDR1 DFQATT and CDR2 SNEGSKA come from the germline V gene (reference sequence). The CDR3 DNA reads TGCAGTGCTAGCGGCGGAAATTTACCCCTCCACTTT. Its protein is CSASGGNLPLHF.

The gene calls are TRBV10-3 and TRBJ1-1, with 10 bases that match TRBD1. The CDR3 totals 12 residues. Germline CDR1 reads ENHRY; CDR2 reads SYGVKD. V shed 4 bases, J shed 11 bases, and the junction held 4 bases outside the gene matches. The CDR3 coding sequence is TGTGCCATCAGTGGGGACAGGGGAAGCGCTTTCTTT. It translates to CAISGDRGSAFF.

This sequence joins TRBV7-9 and TRBJ1-3, with 8 positions matching TRBD1. In germline, CDR1 is SEHNR, CDR2 FQNEAQ (reference sequence). CDR3 length: 14 amino acids. V lost 5 bases, J lost 4 bases, and 4 bases stayed unmatched. CDR3 sequence: CASSPWTGGNTIYF. CDR3 nucleotide sequence: TGTGCCAGCAGCCCCTGGACAGGGGGAAACACCATATATTTT.

V and J are TRBV6-6 and TRBJ1-3; D might be TRBD1 (5 bases). The ends were cut back, 8 bases at V and 3 bases at J, with 11 bases in the middle. The CDR3 loop spans 13 amino acids. Germline V gene data show CDR1 as MNHNY and CDR2 as SVGAGI (reference sequence). This CDR3 reads CASVPGLGNTIYF. CDR3 nucleotide sequence: TGTGCCAGCGTACCGGGACTTGGAAACACCATATATTTT.

The chain links TRBV7-9 to TRBJ2-3; 10 bases match TRBD2. This CDR3 has 16 amino acids. The germline CDR1 and CDR2 sequences are SEHNR and FQNEAQ (reference sequence). V dropped 3 bases and J dropped 3; count of bases not matched to a gene: 6. CDR3 nucleotides: TGTGCCAGCAGCTTGGGGCTAGCGGGAGAGACAGATACGCAGTATTTT. It translates to CASSLGLAGETDTQYF. Combining the CDR3 with reference TRBV7-9 and TRBJ2-3 gives the whole variable domain DTGVSQNPRHKITKRGQNVTFRCDPISEHNRLYWYRQTLGQGPEFLTYFQNEAQLEKSRLLSDRFSAERPKGSFSTLEIQRTEQGDSAMYLCASSLGLAGETDTQYFGPGTRLTVL.

On this clonotype: A much larger clone differs by one base, so this may be a read error. The V gene is TRBV4-1, the J gene TRBJ1-2; TRBD1 aligns across 8 bases. With V trimmed by 1 base and J by 5 bases, 9 bases remained unmatched. CDR3 length: 16 amino acids. Germline V CDR1 and CDR2: MGHRA, YSYEKL. The CDR3 here is CASSQALTGERYGYTF. The CDR3 coding sequence is TGCGCCAGCAGCCAAGCCTTGACAGGGGAGCGGTATGGCTACACCTTC.

The chain combines TRBV5-4 with TRBJ2-5, with 7 positions matching TRBD1. CDR1 is SGHNT, CDR2 YYREEE, per germline (reference sequence). The CDR3 spans 15 residues. J gave up 3 bases and V 4 bases, and 9 bases lay outside the gene matches. The CDR3 region is CASSKERQGEETQYF. CDR3 DNA: TGTGCCAGCAGCAAGGAACGACAGGGAGAAGAGACCCAGTACTTC.

This chain uses TRBV11-2 with TRBJ2-1; weak D call: TRBD2 (5 bases). This CDR3 has 16 amino acids. V lost 4 bases and J 8 bases, leaving 21 bases between the germline ends. Germline V CDR1 and CDR2: SGHAT, FQNNGV. CDR3 region: CASSSRAGNRRDEQFF. The DNA for the CDR3 is TGTGCCAGCAGCTCCCGGGCGGGTAACCGCCGGGATGAGCAGTTCTTC.

This clonotype was counted at least ten times. The chain employs TRBV12-3 or TRBV12-4 and TRBJ2-2, with 9 bases matching TRBD2. This CDR3 is built from 16 residues. Trimming cost V 6 bases and J 5 bases; bases outside gene matches: 10. The CDR3, as DNA: TGTGCCAGCAGCCCTATGCTAGCGGGAAGTACCGGGGAGCTGTTTTTT. Amino acid sequence: CASSPMLAGSTGELFF.

Only a few counts were recorded for this clonotype. This chain links TRBV28 with TRBJ1-1; the D is unclear. This CDR3 spans 11 amino acids. Germline lookup yields CDR1 MDHEN and CDR2 SYDVKM. V lost 5 bases, J lost 5 bases, and 6 bases lay in between. CDR3 sequence: CASSRNTEAFF. The CDR3 DNA sequence: TGTGCCAGCAGTCGGAATACTGAAGCTTTCTTT.

With respect to this clonotype: The final CDR3 position lacks the conserved phenylalanine or tryptophan, pointing to a likely read error. The genes are TRBV10-3 and TRBJ1-5; tentatively, D is TRBD1 (5 bases). Trimming left V 3 bases short and J 0 bases short, with 12 bases between. The CDR3 spans 16 residues. The germline V gene has CDR1 ENHRY and CDR2 SYGVKD. Written as DNA, the CDR3 is TGTGCCATCAGTGACGACAGCTCATATAGCAATCAGCCCCAGCATTCT. Translating gives CAISDDSSYSNQPQHS.

This clonotype has a handful of counts. V gene TRBV5-1 combines with J gene TRBJ1-1; maybe TRBD1 (6 bases). Germline CDR1 SGHRS, CDR2 YFSETQ. CDR3 size: 15 residues. V was cut by 0 bases and J by 1 base, with 10 bases left in between. The CDR3 DNA reads as TGCGCCAGCAGCTTGGAGGGGGTCGGGAACACTGAAGCTTTCTTT. Protein: CASSLEGVGNTEAFF. Full variable domain (outside the CDR3, taken from reference TRBV5-1 and TRBJ1-1): KAGVTQTPRYLIKTRGQQVTLSCSPISGHRSVSWYQQTPGQGLQFLFEYFSETQRNKGNFPGRFSGRQFSNSRSEMNVSTLELGDSALYLCASSLEGVGNTEAFFGQGTRLTVV.

On this clonotype itself: Compared with germline, one end of the junction differs, possibly owing to a read error. The chain links TRBV12-3 or TRBV12-4 to TRBJ1-4; D perhaps matches TRBD1 (6 bases). This CDR3 comprises 13 residues. The CDR3 DNA follows: TGTGCCAGCAGGACAGGCGGGGTGGAAAAACCGTTTTTT. This translates into CASRTGGVEKPFF.

This clonotype was seen a handful of times. The chain uses TRBV18 and TRBJ1-5; D call uncertain. V was shortened by 2 bases and J by 0 bases, with 5 bases between the two germline ends. This CDR3 contains 14 residues. The V gene's germline CDR1 is KGHSH and CDR2 LQKENI. CDR3 protein: CASSPGGSNQPQHF. The CDR3 DNA follows: TGTGCCAGCTCACCAGGCGGTAGCAATCAGCCCCAGCATTTT.

In nucleotides, the CDR3 is TGTGCCATCATTTCCGGGACAGGGTCCACTGAAGCTTTCTTT. Protein sequence: CAIISGTGSTEAFF. The rearrangement uses TRBV10-3 and TRBJ1-1, with 9 bases matching TRBD1. CDR1 ENHRY and CDR2 SYGVKD come from the germline V gene. J was trimmed by 4 bases and V by 7 bases; bases with no gene match: 7. CDR3 length: 14 amino acids.

The sample holds a few counts of this clonotype. This chain uses TRBV5-1 with TRBJ1-2, with TRBD1 matching over 10 bases. This CDR3 contains 13 residues. J gave up 5 bases and V 3 bases, and 1 base lay outside the gene matches. The V gene's germline CDR1 is SGHRS and CDR2 YFSETQ. CDR3 residues: CASSSGQGYGYTF. The CDR3 coding sequence is TGCGCCAGCAGCTCGGGACAGGGGTATGGCTACACCTTC.

The chain has TRBV5-1 and TRBJ1-1; tentatively, D is TRBD1 (5 bases). Germline values: CDR1 SGHRS, CDR2 YFSETQ. V was shortened by 4 bases and J by 7 bases, with 20 bases between the two germline ends. This CDR3 has 15 residues. CDR3 coding DNA: TGCGCCAGCAGCCCGGGGACGGTTCGGGCGAATGAAGCTTTCTTT. Protein: CASSPGTVRANEAFF.

This clonotype showed up just a few times. J is TRBJ2-2 and V is TRBV7-7; TRBD2 aligns across 7 bases. The V segment lost 3 bases and the J segment 7 bases; nucleotides outside the gene matches: 8. The germline CDR1 and CDR2 sequences are SSHAT and FNYEAQ (reference sequence). There are 15 residues in the CDR3. The DNA of the CDR3 is TGTGCCAGCAGCTTTCAGGCGGGAGTAGGCGGGGAGCTGTTTTTT. The encoded protein is CASSFQAGVGGELFF.

This clonotype was seen only a few times. The V call is TRBV5-1, the J call TRBJ2-7, with TRBD1 matching 8 bases. CDR1 SGHRS and CDR2 YFSETQ come from the germline V gene. With 4 bases clipped from V and 5 bases from J, the junction kept 11 bases outside the gene matches. The CDR3 extends over 15 amino acids. CDR3 sequence reads: CASSRTDRDQDEQYF. CDR3 DNA sequence: TGCGCCAGCAGCAGAACGGACAGGGACCAAGACGAGCAGTACTTC.

A word on this clonotype: A much larger clonotype is one base distant, so this may be a read error. The chain has TRBV20-1 and TRBJ1-1, with 8 bases fitting TRBD1. The CDR3 extends over 13 amino acids. The V gene's germline CDR1 is DFQATT and CDR2 SNEGSKA (reference sequence). The CDR3 protein is CNAQGQGGTEAFF. The CDR3 DNA is TGCAATGCCCAAGGACAGGGCGGCACTGAAGCTTTCTTT.